Detailed here is one TCR beta chain. The antigen is undetermined. The data derive from a study of T cells in localized non-small cell lung cancer. Measured with immunoSEQ multiplex PCR; TCRdb has only the in-frame clones, and not every one. The sample has roughly 35,000 clones, roughly 90% seen once; the top ten hold roughly 1.9%. Study-wide results and limits: In adjacent lung, a median roughly 53 of the top 100 tumor clones were found. Sequencing involved a lone tumor region, leaving heterogeneity possible. Of the tissues analyzed, uninvolved adjacent lung showed maximal T cell clonality, greater than tumor. Prolonged overall survival went with higher T cell density in the blood.

This clonotype was obtained from a female donor older than 55 with stage I lung adenocarcinoma. Sequences were derived from peripheral blood, sampled before any cancer treatment.

CDR3 sequence (DNA): TGTGCCACCGCGATCGGTATGAATTCACCCCTCCACTTT. Translated, it gives CATAIGMNSPLHF. V gene TRBV10-3 combines with J gene TRBJ1-6; the D is unclear. The CDR3 length is 13 residues. V lost 10 bases, J lost 7 bases, and 14 bases lay in between. Germline CDR1 is ENHRY and CDR2 is SYGVKD.